Below, 21 T cell receptor beta chains from the same sample are listed, as sequenced in a study of blood T cells in healthy people across ages. Alongside a J-beta primer mix, a sample-barcoded 5' primer served in a second PCR lasting about 7 to 11 cycles. TCRdb reprocessed the 5' RACE reads via MiXCR and lists one record per CDR3 protein. Of around 750,000 distinct CDR3 sequences in the sample, 50% to 65% were seen once. The sequencing input was blood. Source of these receptors: a man older than 75 in good health.

This clonotype was detected a few times. The chain carries TRBV5-1 and TRBJ2-7; a weak D match, TRBD2 (7 bases). The CDR3 length is 14 residues. CDR1 SGHRS and CDR2 YFSETQ come from the germline V gene. V was clipped by 4 bases and J by 2 bases, with 13 bases between them. CDR3 loop: CASSPAGATYEQYF. For the CDR3, the DNA is TGCGCCAGCAGCCCGGCGGGGGCTACCTACGAGCAGTACTTC.

This chain connects TRBV28 to TRBJ2-1, with 13 bases identical to TRBD2. V was clipped by 5 bases and J by 5 bases; unmatched bases: 6. The CDR3 length is 16 residues. Per the germline V gene, CDR1 is MDHEN and CDR2 is SYDVKM. This CDR3 is CASSPPGLAGDNEQFF. The CDR3 coding sequence is TGTGCCAGCAGTCCTCCAGGACTAGCGGGGGACAATGAGCAGTTCTTC.

J is TRBJ2-7 and V is TRBV12-3 or TRBV12-4; 8 nucleotides match TRBD1. This CDR3 has 16 residues. J was trimmed by 0 bases and V by 7 bases; bases with no gene match: 11. For the CDR3, the DNA is TGTGCCAGCAACTCCGGCGTGGGGACAGGCTCCTACGAGCAGTACTTC. It is translated as CASNSGVGTGSYEQYF.

This clonotype was seen more than once but under ten times. The chain couples TRBV20-1 to TRBJ2-5, with D unresolved. Trimming removed 3 bases at V and 4 bases at J, with 6 bases between. The CDR3 runs 11 residues. Germline V CDR1 and CDR2: DFQATT, SNEGSKA (reference sequence). CDR3 DNA: TGCAGTGCTAGTATTATAGAGACCCAGTACTTC. It yields the protein CSASIIETQYF.

V and J are TRBV5-1 and TRBJ2-7; D gene ambiguous. V lost 4 bases, J lost 5 bases, and 13 bases lay in between. Germline lookup yields CDR1 SGHRS and CDR2 YFSETQ. The CDR3 consists of 13 residues. CDR3 nucleotide sequence: TGCGCCAGCAGCCTGGGTTATTTGGACGAGCAGTACTTC. Amino acid sequence: CASSLGYLDEQYF.

The genes are TRBV2 and TRBJ2-6; no firm D call. CDR3 length: 16 residues. Per the germline V gene, CDR1 is SNHLY and CDR2 is FYNNEI. V was pared by 3 bases and J by 0 bases, with 9 bases between. In DNA, the CDR3 is TGTGCCAGCAGTGATCGACGTCACTCTGGGGCCAACGTCCTGACTTTC. Its translation is CASSDRRHSGANVLTF.

Only one count was recorded for this clonotype. This CDR3 reads CASSQHAGGSGANVLTF. The CDR3 DNA reads TGTGCCAGCAGCCAACACGCTGGGGGGTCCGGGGCCAACGTCCTGACTTTC. The rearrangement uses TRBV6-1 and TRBJ2-6; a possible D gene is TRBD2 (6 bases). The CDR3 totals 17 residues. Between the trimmed V and J ends, which lost 6 bases and 4 bases, there was a span of 19 bases. Germline V gene sequence: CDR1 MNHNS, CDR2 SASEGT.

This clonotype has just a few counts. The chain recombines TRBV9 with TRBJ2-5; D not certain. V was clipped by 4 bases and J by 0 bases, with 10 bases between them. The CDR3 contains 14 residues. Germline CDR1 is SGDLS and CDR2 is YYNGEE. This CDR3 is CASSPTADQETQYF. The CDR3 bases are TGTGCCAGCAGCCCTACAGCAGACCAAGAGACCCAGTACTTC.

This chain uses TRBV9 with TRBJ2-1; no clear D. The germline CDR1 and CDR2 sequences are SGDLS and YYNGEE. Trimming took 3 bases from V and 8 from J, leaving 12 bases between them. The CDR3 has 13 residues. Written as DNA, the CDR3 is TGTGCCAGCAGCGGAACGTTACTGGATGAGCAGTTCTTC. As protein: CASSGTLLDEQFF.

The chain links TRBV7-2 to TRBJ2-1, with D possibly TRBD1 on 6 matching bases. Trimming took off 2 bases at V and 9 bases at J, with 14 bases between the two ends. The CDR3 length is 14 residues. The V gene's germline CDR1 is SGHTA and CDR2 FQGNSA. CDR3 amino acids: CASSLKGVTAEQFF. DNA for the CDR3: TGTGCCAGCAGCTTAAAGGGGGTAACGGCTGAGCAGTTCTTC.

This clonotype was observed a few times. The V gene is TRBV2, the J gene TRBJ2-1; 12 nucleotides agree with TRBD1. The ends lost 8 bases at V and 9 bases at J; junction bases unmatched: 17. Germline CDR1 and CDR2: SNHLY and FYNNEI. This CDR3 is 17 amino acids long. The CDR3 DNA reads TGTGCCAGCTCGCGAAGGCTTTACCGGGACAGGGGGCCTGAGCAGTTCTTC. Amino acid sequence: CASSRRLYRDRGPEQFF.

This sequence joins TRBV9 and TRBJ2-4; possibly TRBD2 for D (6 bases). The CDR3 totals 16 residues. From germline, CDR1 is SGDLS and CDR2 YYNGEE. The ends were cut back, 4 bases at V and 7 bases at J, with 21 bases in the middle. CDR3 protein: CASSQSGGRLGNIQYF. Written as DNA, the CDR3 is TGTGCCAGCAGCCAGAGCGGAGGGAGGTTGGGCAACATTCAGTACTTC.

V and J are TRBV27 and TRBJ2-2; D remains ambiguous. The CDR3 is made up of 14 amino acids. The V end was cut by 5 bases, the J end by 0 bases, with 7 bases between. Looked up from germline, CDR1 is MNHEY and CDR2 is SMNVEV (reference sequence). The CDR3 is CASSLRTNTGELFF. The CDR3 bases are TGTGCCAGCAGTCTCCGGACGAACACCGGGGAGCTGTTTTTT.

The rearrangement uses TRBV29-1 and TRBJ2-3, with D hard to call. This CDR3 spans 14 amino acids. CDR1 and CDR2 from the germline V gene are SQVTM and ANQGSEA. V was shortened by 1 base and J by 2 bases, with 10 bases between the two germline ends. The CDR3 sequence is CSVEGTQITDTQYF. In nucleotides, the CDR3 is TGCAGCGTTGAAGGGACCCAAATCACAGATACGCAGTATTTT.

This clonotype was seen a single time. V usage is TRBV18 and J usage is TRBJ1-2, with D possibly matching TRBD1 (5 bases). The germline V gene has CDR1 KGHSH and CDR2 LQKENI. This CDR3 comprises 14 residues. V was clipped by 1 base and J by 3 bases, with 9 bases between them. The CDR3 spells CASSPLRVDYGYTF. In DNA form, the CDR3 reads TGTGCCAGCTCACCACTCAGGGTTGACTATGGCTACACCTTC.

The CDR3 nucleotides read TGTGCCACCAGTGATTTGCGTGACAGGATAACCAGCGGTAATTCACCCCTCCACTTT. Protein sequence: CATSDLRDRITSGNSPLHF. The chain employs TRBV24-1 and TRBJ1-6, with a weak D call TRBD1 (6 bases). This CDR3 is 19 amino acids long. Germline V gene lookup returns CDR1 KGHDR and CDR2 SFDVKD. Trimming took off 0 bases at V and 6 bases at J, with 20 bases between the two ends.

The J gene is TRBJ1-5, the V gene TRBV7-9, with 8 bases aligning to TRBD1. V was clipped by 4 bases and J by 1 base; unmatched bases: 3. Germline CDR1 reads SEHNR; CDR2 reads FQNEAQ (reference sequence). The CDR3 has 15 amino acids. The CDR3 nucleotides read TGTGCCAGCAGCTACAGGGGGTTGAGCAATCAGCCCCAGCATTTT. Residues: CASSYRGLSNQPQHF.

The J gene is TRBJ2-4, the V gene TRBV20-1; TRBD2 matches at 8 bases. This CDR3 is built from 14 residues. Germline loops: CDR1 DFQATT, CDR2 SNEGSKA (reference sequence). Unmatched junction bases numbered 19, after V lost 6 bases and J lost 15 bases. CDR3 coding DNA: TGCAGTGCCACCGGGACTAGAGTTAGCTACGAGCGGTACTTC. It encodes CSATGTRVSYERYF.

V gene TRBV20-1 combines with J gene TRBJ2-1, with a possible D match to TRBD1 (6 bases). Germline CDR1 reads DFQATT; CDR2 reads SNEGSKA (reference sequence). The V gene lost 4 bases and the J gene lost 7 bases, with 17 bases spanning the gap. CDR3 length: 14 residues. The CDR3 here is CSAKGSRGKNEQFF. CDR3 sequence (DNA): TGCAGTGCTAAAGGGAGCAGGGGAAAAAATGAGCAGTTCTTC.

This chain joins TRBV13 and TRBJ2-7; possible D gene TRBD2, 6 bases. The germline V gene encodes CDR1 PRHDT and CDR2 FYEKMQ (reference sequence). This CDR3 is built from 15 residues. With 5 bases removed from V and 2 bases from J, the gap between germline ends came to 16 bases. CDR3 sequence reads: CASSAGLFGAYEQYF. The CDR3 nucleotides are TGTGCCAGCAGCGCGGGACTTTTTGGGGCCTACGAGCAGTACTTC.

The V call is TRBV27, the J call TRBJ2-1; D is possibly TRBD1 (7 bases). There are 16 residues in the CDR3. Trimming took 5 bases from V and 6 from J, leaving 20 bases between them. Germline V gives CDR1 MNHEY, CDR2 SMNVEV (reference sequence). This CDR3 reads CASSIRQGGGLNEQFF. DNA of the CDR3: TGTGCCAGCAGTATCAGACAGGGAGGAGGCCTCAATGAGCAGTTCTTC.